This TCR beta chain is drawn from a study of blood T cell repertoires in COVID-19. Study details: Sources were T cells, B-cell-depleted T cells, or PBMCs; the material itself was cDNA or gDNA.

The CDR3 is 16 amino acids. Germline V gene data show CDR1 as SGHRS and CDR2 as YFSETQ. J lost 5 bases, V lost 0 bases, and 6 bases had no gene match. All enrollees were roughly 18 to 95 years old and from around 25 US areas. Authors' analysis steps: Estimation of nucleated cell counts was performed using reference gene primer amplification. Profiled with immunoSEQ multiplex PCR; TCRdb holds only in-frame clones, not every one. The V and J calls and clone size are taken from that table; D and trimming were inferred from the DNA. The top ten clones hold 2% to 2.5% of a sample with about 220,000 clones, more than 70% of them seen once.

This receptor was obtained from a woman aged 40 to 50 with acute COVID-19. Sequenced input: PBMCs or T cells enriched from blood (not recorded which). The genes are TRBV5-1 and TRBJ2-4; 9 bases align to TRBD2. CDR3 bases: TGCGCCAGCAGCTTGGTAGGTAGCGGGAGAGAAAACATTCAGTACTTC. It encodes CASSLVGSGRENIQYF.